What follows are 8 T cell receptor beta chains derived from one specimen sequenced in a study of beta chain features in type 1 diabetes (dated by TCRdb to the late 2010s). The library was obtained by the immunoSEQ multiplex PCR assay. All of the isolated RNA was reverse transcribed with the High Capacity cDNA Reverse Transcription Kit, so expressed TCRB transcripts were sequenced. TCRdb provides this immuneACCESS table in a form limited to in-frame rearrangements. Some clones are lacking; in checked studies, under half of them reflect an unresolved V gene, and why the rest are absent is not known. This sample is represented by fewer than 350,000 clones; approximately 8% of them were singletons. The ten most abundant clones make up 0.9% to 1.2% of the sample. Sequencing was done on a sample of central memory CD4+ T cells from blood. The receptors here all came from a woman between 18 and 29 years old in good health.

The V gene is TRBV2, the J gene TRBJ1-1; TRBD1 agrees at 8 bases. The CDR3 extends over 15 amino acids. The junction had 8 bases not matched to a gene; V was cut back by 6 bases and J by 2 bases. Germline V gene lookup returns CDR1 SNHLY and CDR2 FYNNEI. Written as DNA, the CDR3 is TGTGCCAGCAGCGCCGACAGGGGCCGAAACACTGAAGCTTTCTTT. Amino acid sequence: CASSADRGRNTEAFF.

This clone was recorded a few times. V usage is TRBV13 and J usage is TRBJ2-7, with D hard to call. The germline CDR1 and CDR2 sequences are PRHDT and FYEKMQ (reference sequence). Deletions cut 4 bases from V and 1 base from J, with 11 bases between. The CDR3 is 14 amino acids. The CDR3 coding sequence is TGTGCCAGCAGCTCTTACGATTTTTCCTACGAGCAGTACTTC. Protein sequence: CASSSYDFSYEQYF.

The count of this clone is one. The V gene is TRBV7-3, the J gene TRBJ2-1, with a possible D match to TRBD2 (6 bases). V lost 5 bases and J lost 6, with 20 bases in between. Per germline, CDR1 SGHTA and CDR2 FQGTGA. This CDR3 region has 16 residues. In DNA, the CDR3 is TGTGCCAGCAGCCCTCTGGGACTCTTAGGTTTCAATGAGCAGTTCTTC. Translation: CASSPLGLLGFNEQFF.

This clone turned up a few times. DNA for the CDR3: TGTGCCAGCAGCAGAGATAGCGGGAGAAGCACAGATACGCAGTATTTT. Protein sequence: CASSRDSGRSTDTQYF. The genes are TRBV7-2 and TRBJ2-3; TRBD2 agrees at 9 bases. CDR1 is SGHTA, CDR2 FQGNSA, per germline. The CDR3 loop spans 16 amino acids. The V and J ends lost 5 bases and 0 bases, in that order; junction bases with no gene match: 6.

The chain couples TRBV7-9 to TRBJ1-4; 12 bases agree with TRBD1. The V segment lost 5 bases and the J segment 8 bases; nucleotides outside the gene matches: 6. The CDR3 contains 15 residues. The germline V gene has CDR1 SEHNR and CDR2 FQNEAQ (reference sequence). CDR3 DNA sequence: TGTGCCAGCAGCGTGGGACAGGGGGCGAACGAAAAACTGTTTTTT. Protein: CASSVGQGANEKLFF.

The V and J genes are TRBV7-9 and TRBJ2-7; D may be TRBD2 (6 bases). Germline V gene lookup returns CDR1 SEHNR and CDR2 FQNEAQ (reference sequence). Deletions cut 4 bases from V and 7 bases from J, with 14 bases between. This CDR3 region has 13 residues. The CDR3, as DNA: TGTGCCAGCAGCTCACAGGACTATGCGGAGCAGTACTTC. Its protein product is CASSSQDYAEQYF. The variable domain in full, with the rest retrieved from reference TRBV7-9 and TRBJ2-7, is DTGVSQNPRHKITKRGQNVTFRCDPISEHNRLYWYRQTLGQGPEFLTYFQNEAQLEKSRLLSDRFSAERPKGSFSTLEIQRTEQGDSAMYLCASSSQDYAEQYFGPGTRLTVT.

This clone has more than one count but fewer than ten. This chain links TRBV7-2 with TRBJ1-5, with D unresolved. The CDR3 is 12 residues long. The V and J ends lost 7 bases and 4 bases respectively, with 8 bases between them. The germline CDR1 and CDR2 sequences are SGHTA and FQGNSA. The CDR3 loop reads CASTRANQPQHF. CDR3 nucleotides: TGTGCCAGCACGCGGGCAAATCAGCCCCAGCATTTT.

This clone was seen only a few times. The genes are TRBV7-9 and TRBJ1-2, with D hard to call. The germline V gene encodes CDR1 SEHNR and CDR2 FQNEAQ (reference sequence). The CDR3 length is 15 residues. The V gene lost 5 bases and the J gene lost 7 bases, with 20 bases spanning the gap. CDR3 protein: CASSQTGSAWRGYTF. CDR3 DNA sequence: TGTGCCAGCAGCCAAACTGGGAGTGCTTGGCGTGGCTACACCTTC. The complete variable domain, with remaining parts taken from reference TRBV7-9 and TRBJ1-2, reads DTGVSQNPRHKITKRGQNVTFRCDPISEHNRLYWYRQTLGQGPEFLTYFQNEAQLEKSRLLSDRFSAERPKGSFSTLEIQRTEQGDSAMYLCASSQTGSAWRGYTFGSGTRLTVV.